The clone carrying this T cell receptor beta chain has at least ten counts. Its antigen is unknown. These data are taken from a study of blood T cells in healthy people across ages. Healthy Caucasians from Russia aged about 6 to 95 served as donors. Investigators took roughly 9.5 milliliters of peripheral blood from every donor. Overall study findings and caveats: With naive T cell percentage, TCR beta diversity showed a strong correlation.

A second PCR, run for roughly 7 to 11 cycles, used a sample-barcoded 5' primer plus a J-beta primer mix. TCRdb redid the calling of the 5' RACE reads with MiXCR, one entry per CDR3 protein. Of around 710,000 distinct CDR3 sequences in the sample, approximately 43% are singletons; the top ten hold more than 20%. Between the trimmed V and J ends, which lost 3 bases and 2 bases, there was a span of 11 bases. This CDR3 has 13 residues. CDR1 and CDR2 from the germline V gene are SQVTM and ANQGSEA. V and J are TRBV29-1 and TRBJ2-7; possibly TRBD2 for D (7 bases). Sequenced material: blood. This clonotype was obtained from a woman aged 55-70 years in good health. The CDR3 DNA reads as TGCAGCGTTGATGGGGGGGGCACCTACGAGCAGTACTTC. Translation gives CSVDGGGTYEQYF.